This TCR beta chain was documented in a study of cytomegalovirus exposure and HLA in healthy donors (dated by TCRdb to about 2017). Study-wide context: According to an earlier analysis of a few hundred of the donors, 150 million to 200 million T cells yielded 95 million to 140 million unique TCR beta sequences and 276 Gb of sequence data. Roughly 300 gigabases of sequencing data and 70 million to 100 million unique TCR sequences made up an early release that covered around 640 HLA-typed donors. Of the 300 to 500 genotyped donors, 70% to 90% were placed in the genetic ancestry cluster associated with self-reported Caucasian donors. The study was designed to test whether signatures of past pathogen exposure could be identified by cataloging public T cell receptors. The study profiled the T cell repertoires of around 700 subjects by immunosequencing and related them to cytomegalovirus serostatus. Besides the first cohort of about 730 subjects, a separate validation cohort made up of roughly 120 different subjects was used. High-throughput TCR immunosequencing, statistical association of individual TCRs with disease status, and machine learning were combined to predict cytomegalovirus infection status. A later analysis re-analyzed previously published TCR beta repertoires from 666 donors and added high-resolution HLA genotyping to study TCR occurrence patterns. Rather than drawing on any new phenotypic data, the later analysis identified candidate immune exposures from TCR beta sequences and the way those sequences occurred across donors. An earlier analysis of around 580 of the donors used high-throughput TCR beta sequencing to judge whether each TCR beta V gene segment behaved as functional or pseudogenic. Donor age, sex, ethnicity and CMV serostatus were compiled alongside the repertoire data. In a later genetic analysis, genome-wide SNP genotypes for about three fifths of the roughly 670 donors were used, and that subset was treated as a discovery cohort. All discovery cohort repertoires had been generated on a single sequencing platform. HLA typing covered class I and class II loci at four-digit resolution. The number of donors typed differed by locus, with roughly 629-640 for A, B, C, DRB1 and DQB1, around 560 for DQA1, under 610 for DPA1, and approximately 470 for DPB1. About five DR-DQ haplotypes were treated as single units for association and clustering because of strong linkage in the cohort. Among over 350 genotyped donors of the cohort, an average of about 240,000 unique TCR beta nucleotide sequences were sequenced per donor, roughly 20% of them non-productive.

With regard to this clone: What antigen it recognizes has not been identified. No base-level quality is on record; no much larger clone is a single base apart.

Libraries were constructed by the immunoSEQ multiplex PCR assay. A mixture of 60 forward primers for TCR Vbeta segments and 13 reverse primers for TCR Jbeta segments was used in the multiplex PCR. Amplification of the CDR3 region of rearranged TCR beta genes was performed with a multiplex PCR assay on genomic DNA. On the Illumina HiSeq System, the amplified TCR beta libraries were sequenced as 87-base-pair reads. The source study handled its data this way. Across the 670 or so repertoires, a later analysis counted approximately 83 million unique TCR beta chains, 9.5 million to 12 million of which were shared by at least two donors. To remove PCR and sequencing errors, raw reads were error-corrected and collapsed into unique sequences using a nearest-neighbor algorithm that merged closely related sequences. To assign V, D and J gene segments, CDR3 sequences were aligned to IMGT reference sequences. Each retained sequence needed at least a six-nucleotide match to both a V gene segment and a J gene segment. Rearrangements were called productive when the CDR3 lacked stop codons and stayed in frame with V and J; all others were non-productive. CDR3 was defined according to IMGT convention as the region running from the second conserved V-encoded cysteine to the conserved J-encoded phenylalanine. The earlier analysis of some 540 of the donors excluded any sequence lacking an unambiguous match to a single V gene segment. An earlier analysis of fewer than 750 of the donors classified V segments as functional when productive rearrangements were above 56.7% and as segregating when the standard deviation between donors was above 5%. To diagnose cytomegalovirus status from the catalog of TCR beta chain sequences, a statistical classification framework was built. In a later analysis, TCR nucleotide sequences were compared against IMGT/GENE-DB human TR gene sequences so that V and J genes could be assigned. A later analysis assigned CDR3 sequences and most-parsimonious VDJ recombination scenarios with the TCRdist pipeline. In a later analysis, every TCR beta chain was defined by the combination of its CDR3 amino acid sequence and its V-gene family, and reads without a unique V-gene family were dropped. To address suspected cross-contamination and a sequencing artifact, a later analysis removed several hundred highly shared, low-generation-probability nucleotide sequences. For each public chain, a later analysis derived a clonal expansion index from normalized ranks of inferred template counts within each repertoire. In a later analysis, generation probabilities were computed using a VDJ recombination model fitted to out-of-frame rearrangements, and the results were checked against IGoR. In a later analysis, hypergeometric tests were used to score TCR-TCR, TCR-HLA and TCR-CMV co-occurrence, with a repertoire-size bias correction applied to TCR pairs. To estimate false discovery rates, a later analysis permuted the HLA or CMV assignments 20 times. In a later analysis, co-occurring TCRs were grouped with DBSCAN, and TCRdist sequence similarity was added when clustering was performed within HLA-allele-positive subsets. Repertoires with fewer than 30,000 or more than 120,000 public chains, plus five repertoires with anomalous nucleotide sharing, were excluded from co-occurrence clustering. This immuneACCESS table, as held by TCRdb, lists in-frame sequences with V and J called but not all clones. Of the missing ones, under half trace to an unresolved V gene in checked studies; the others have no known cause. V, J and clone size were drawn from that table, and D and trimming were deduced from the DNA. Counted in this sample were fewer than 150,000 clones; around three quarters of them appeared once. The ten largest account for about 7% of the sample.

Overall study outcomes, separate from this receptor: The earlier analysis of nearly 600 of the donors excluded roughly 17 rarely observed V segments, including chromosome 9 orphons, because counts were too low. A later analysis found that most CMV-associated TCR beta chains appeared HLA-restricted, with HLA associations seemingly driven largely by CMV exposure. In a later genetic analysis, a missense DCLRE1C variant was associated with V-gene and J-gene trimming of TCR beta chains, and the association was replicated in an independent cohort. A cluster of highly shared sequence variants was judged likely to be a technical artifact of the sequencing pipeline. For the cohort, immune exposure information was limited to CMV serostatus. In a later analysis, HLA-associated TCR beta chains showed more clonal expansion and lower generation probabilities than non-associated chains that were equally common. Only TCR beta chains were sequenced in this cohort, and the absence of alpha or paired-chain data limited detectable features. A further reported finding was that TCR beta sequences accurately predicted the HLA-A and HLA-B alleles for most subjects in the first cohort. The presence/absence analyses assumed that sequencing depth was roughly uniform across donors, and that assumption may not be true. Most TCR sequences were seen in very few donors, while some public TCRs were found in many individuals. In vitro tests confirmed that a few of the cytomegalovirus-associated TCR beta chains recognize cytomegalovirus antigens. It was suggested by the authors that the approach could potentially be generalized to other disease states and immunological phenotypes. The classifier was reported to diagnose cytomegalovirus status with high specificity and sensitivity in both the original and validation cohorts. Assigning TCR associations to individual alleles was difficult when HLA alleles, especially DR and DQ, strongly co-occurred. Some IMGT-functional V segments, including TRBV6-2 and TRBV6-3, could not be distinguished by the 87-base-pair reads and were therefore excluded. Because HLA typing was unavailable for some donors at each locus, only the typed subset was used in association tests. In an earlier analysis of a few hundred of the donors, most TCR beta V segments were observed in productive rearrangements about 87% or about 30% of the time, broadly matching IMGT annotations. In a later analysis, some 18,000 TCR beta sequences were associated with specific HLA alleles at a false discovery rate of 0.05. The study listed 150 to 200 TCR beta chains as associated with cytomegalovirus. In a later genetic analysis, fewer N-insertions in productive TCRs were reported among donors in an Asian-associated ancestry cluster than the roughly 640-donor mean. Linkage disequilibrium might explain the correlated functional status among segregating V segments, but an unknown experimental factor could not be excluded. A later analysis reported that several top co-occurrence clusters appeared linked to parvovirus B19, influenza, CMV and Epstein-Barr virus. A later analysis found that TCR association rates varied across HLA loci, with DRB1 alleles showing the most associated TCRs and HLA-C alleles the fewest.

CDR1 and CDR2 are drawn from the germline V gene (reference sequence): SGHNT, YYREEE. V sheds 2 bases and J sheds 3 bases, leaving 5 bases between their ends. The CDR3 spans 12 residues, from the cysteine through the phenylalanine. Only the CDR3 region is kept as DNA, spanning 36 bases read in frame from base 1. The cohort comprised some 700 healthy bone marrow donors. All cohort members were sampled while nominally healthy, although unrecorded immune exposures were likely present. The donor was CMV seropositive and belonged to the group of 250 to 300 seropositive cohort members. A peripheral blood sample was collected from each donor, and TCR beta sequencing was performed on peripheral blood mononuclear cells. Genomic DNA extraction from the blood cell samples was performed with the Qiagen DNeasy Blood Extraction Kit.

The sequence links TRBV5-4 to TRBJ1-1; the D gene remains uncertain. The sequencing input was PBMCs. The sequence was collected from a man aged 35-49 years in good health and CMV-seropositive. The encoded CDR3 is CASSFGYTEAFF. At the DNA level, the sequence is TGTGCCAGCAGCTTCGGTTACACTGAAGCTTTCTTT.